A single sample is the source of the 3 T cell receptor beta chains below, sequenced in a study of T cell repertoires in cytomegalovirus infection. TCRdb passed the reads through MiXCR, listing each CDR3 protein once. The repertoire has more than 250,000 distinct CDR3 sequences, 20% to 30% of them found once; the top ten carry 13%. Antigen specificity for these receptors is unknown. Here the sequenced sample was cultured PBMCs, taken from culture after CMV antigen stimulation. These receptors originate from a human donor in good health (CMV status not recorded). Some clones in this sample may be carry-over from other donors' samples.

This clonotype was detected many times. The chain combines TRBV7-2 with TRBJ2-1; D may be TRBD2 (5 bases). Between the trimmed V and J ends, which lost 5 bases and 3 bases, there was a span of 17 bases. Germline V lookup: CDR1 SGHTA, CDR2 FQGNSA. The CDR3 totals 16 residues. CDR3 residues: CASSRRGSDFYNEQFF. The CDR3 bases are TGTGCCAGCAGCCGGCGAGGGAGTGACTTCTACAATGAGCAGTTCTTC.

The chain uses TRBV19 and TRBJ1-5; D gene uncertain. The germline V gene encodes CDR1 LNHDA and CDR2 SQIVND (reference sequence). Trimming removed 7 bases at V and 1 base at J, with 11 bases between. CDR3 length equals 14 residues. The CDR3 protein is CASNRAGSNQPQHF. The DNA for the CDR3 is TGTGCCAGTAACCGAGCGGGGAGCAATCAGCCCCAGCATTTT.

This chain uses TRBV7-2 with TRBJ1-1; no clear D. Looked up from germline, CDR1 is SGHTA and CDR2 is FQGNSA. The CDR3 is 12 amino acids. V was cut by 5 bases and J by 5 bases, with 9 bases left in between. CDR3 sequence (DNA): TGTGCCAGCAGCGTGGGGAGGACTGAAGCTTTCTTT. Its translation is CASSVGRTEAFF.